Presented here are 20 T cell receptor beta chains from one specimen sequenced in a study of CD8+ T cells in alopecia areata. RNA extraction was followed by reverse transcription into cDNA, which acted as the sequencing template. The method was immunoSEQ multiplex PCR; TCRdb's version includes in-frame clones alone and lacks a portion of them. The sample lists approximately 300,000 clones; 58% were seen once. Treatment given: oral pan-JAK inhibitor, 5-10 mg twice daily. The sequenced sample was CD4+ T cells sorted from blood, obtained at week 24, from a patient treated with tofacitinib. Receptors were obtained from a human donor with alopecia areata.

This rearrangement joins TRBV4-2 to TRBJ2-7; 7 bases align to TRBD1. With V trimmed by 0 bases and J by 5 bases, 7 bases remained unmatched. Per germline, CDR1 LGHNA and CDR2 YNFKEQ. The length of the CDR3 is 15 residues. The CDR3 sequence: CASSQEWAGGDEQYF. The CDR3 DNA sequence: TGTGCCAGCAGCCAAGAGTGGGCAGGGGGTGACGAGCAGTACTTC.

The V call is TRBV7-2, the J call TRBJ1-2, with a tentative D call TRBD1 (6 bases). Germline V CDR1 and CDR2: SGHTA, FQGNSA. This CDR3 is 15 amino acids long. V lost 5 bases, J lost 0 bases, and 13 bases lay in between. In DNA form, the CDR3 reads TGTGCCAGCAGCCACCGGGACACAACTAACTATGGCTACACCTTC. Translated, it gives CASSHRDTTNYGYTF.

V usage is TRBV6-5 and J usage is TRBJ2-4; D is possibly TRBD2 (6 bases). There are 14 residues in the CDR3. V was shortened by 2 bases and J by 6 bases, with 11 bases between the two germline ends. Germline V gene data show CDR1 as MNHEY and CDR2 as SVGAGI. CDR3 in DNA: TGTGCCAGCAGTTACCGGCGGGAAGTAAACATTCAGTACTTC. Protein sequence: CASSYRREVNIQYF.

This CDR3 reads CASSVDTGPYEQYF. The DNA for the CDR3 is TGTGCCAGCAGCGTAGACACAGGGCCCTACGAGCAGTACTTC. The chain is built from TRBV9 and TRBJ2-7; weak D call: TRBD1 (6 bases). This CDR3 is built from 14 residues. Germline-derived CDR1 and CDR2 are SGDLS and YYNGEE. V was pared by 0 bases and J by 2 bases, with 9 bases between.

This clone was detected only a few times. J is TRBJ2-4 and V is TRBV7-8; possibly TRBD2 for D (7 bases). The V gene lost 10 bases and the J gene lost 8 bases, with 21 bases spanning the gap. The CDR3 sequence is 14 residues long. CDR1 is SGHVS, CDR2 FQNEAQ, per germline. The CDR3 loop reads CATSWRGGGDIQYF. For the CDR3, the DNA is TGTGCCACGAGCTGGCGTGGCGGGGGCGACATTCAGTACTTC.

Comment on this clone: Other DNA variants within this sample encode the same CDR3. The V and J genes are TRBV30 and TRBJ1-5, with a tentative D call TRBD1 (5 bases). This CDR3 region has 13 residues. The germline gives CDR1 GTSNPN, CDR2 SVGIG (reference sequence). Trimming stripped 2 bases from V and 2 bases from J, with 7 bases between. The CDR3 protein is CAWSLQGNQPQHF. The CDR3 DNA reads as TGTGCCTGGAGTTTACAGGGCAATCAGCCCCAGCATTTT.

The table lists this clone with a few counts. This rearrangement joins TRBV21-1 to TRBJ2-7; the table calls TRBD2, which could not be checked here. TRBV21-1 is tagged as a pseudogene. This CDR3 is 13 amino acids long. In DNA form, the CDR3 reads TGTGCCAGCCTGGGGGGAGGCTCCTACGAGCAGTACTTC. Amino acid sequence: CASLGGGSYEQYF.

V is TRBV29-1 and J is TRBJ2-7, with D possibly matching TRBD1 (6 bases). V was cut by 3 bases and J by 4 bases, with 13 bases left in between. Germline values: CDR1 SQVTM, CDR2 ANQGSEA. The CDR3 runs 13 residues. The CDR3 reads CSVDQTGLYEQYF. CDR3 sequence (DNA): TGCAGCGTTGACCAGACAGGATTATACGAGCAGTACTTC.

The chain links TRBV30 to TRBJ1-2, with D maybe TRBD1 (6 bases). This CDR3 contains 14 residues. Per the germline V gene, CDR1 is GTSNPN and CDR2 is SVGIG (reference sequence). With 4 bases removed from V and 4 bases from J, the gap between germline ends came to 16 bases. This CDR3 reads CAWILKGVIYGYTF. The CDR3 DNA sequence: TGTGCCTGGATCTTAAAGGGGGTTATCTATGGCTACACCTTC.

The J gene is TRBJ2-2, the V gene TRBV7-2; 11 bases are a match to TRBD1. V lost 3 bases and J lost 5; bases outside the gene matches: 5. The CDR3 has 16 amino acids. The germline gives CDR1 SGHTA, CDR2 FQGNSA. The CDR3 here is CASSFKDRGRTGELFF. CDR3 in DNA: TGTGCCAGCAGCTTTAAGGACAGGGGGCGAACCGGGGAGCTGTTTTTT. The full variable domain, in which reference TRBV7-2 and TRBJ2-2 provide the parts outside the CDR3, is GAGVSQSPSNKVTEKGKDVELRCDPISGHTALYWYRQSLGQGLEFLIYFQGNSAPDKSGLPSDRFSAERTGGSVSTLTIQRTQQEDSAVYLCASSFKDRGRTGELFFGEGSRLTVL.

This clone showed up many times. The V gene is TRBV27, the J gene TRBJ1-5; D not certain. The CDR3 spans 15 residues. V was trimmed by 2 bases and J by 5 bases, leaving 13 bases between them. The germline gives CDR1 MNHEY, CDR2 SMNVEV (reference sequence). CDR3 DNA sequence: TGTGCCAGCAGTTTAAGCCGGGGAGGTGATCAGCCCCAGCATTTT. This sequence encodes CASSLSRGGDQPQHF.

This clone was recorded a few times. This chain links TRBV15 with TRBJ2-1; TRBD1 or TRBD2 may be the D gene (6 bases each). Germline loops: CDR1 LNHNV, CDR2 YYDKDF (reference sequence). The CDR3 spans 16 residues. With 3 bases removed from V and 7 bases from J, the gap between germline ends came to 19 bases. Here the CDR3 reads CATSSPPGRGRNEQFF. In nucleotides, the CDR3 is TGTGCCACCAGCAGCCCACCCGGAAGGGGGAGGAATGAGCAGTTCTTC.

The chain is built from TRBV28 and TRBJ2-7; D not certain. Gene TRBJ2-5 matches the end of the DNA better, so the J call may be wrong. The CDR3 length is 13 residues. Germline V CDR1 and CDR2: MDHEN, SYDVKM. The CDR3 DNA follows: TGTGCCAGCAGTTTAGAGCAGCAAGAGACCCAGTACTTC. It encodes CASSLEQQETQYF.

The chain combines TRBV6-8 with TRBJ2-7; TRBD2 agrees at 11 bases. The length of the CDR3 is 16 residues. J lost 2 bases, V lost 5 bases, and 8 bases had no gene match. Germline V gene sequence: CDR1 MNHGY, CDR2 SAAAGT. The CDR3 reads CASSLGLAGSTYEQYF. In DNA, the CDR3 is TGTGCCAGCAGTCTCGGACTAGCGGGTTCCACCTACGAGCAGTACTTC.

The table lists this clone with a few counts. The J gene is TRBJ2-5, the V gene TRBV4-1; possible D gene TRBD2, 6 bases. Trimming left V 4 bases short and J 5 bases short, with 17 bases between. Germline values: CDR1 MGHRA, CDR2 YSYEKL. This CDR3 region has 15 residues. The CDR3 nucleotides read TGCGCCAGCAGCCTCATAGGCGGGGCCGGGGAGACCCAGTACTTC. This codes for CASSLIGGAGETQYF.

In nucleotides, the CDR3 is TGTGCCAGCAGTTCGGCAGGGCCAGAGACCCAGTACTTC. As protein: CASSSAGPETQYF. The rearrangement joins TRBV6-5 to TRBJ2-5, with a tentative D call TRBD1 (5 bases). Germline assignment: CDR1 MNHEY and CDR2 SVGAGI. CDR3 length: 13 residues. Between the trimmed V and J ends, which lost 4 bases and 4 bases, there was a span of 10 bases.

V and J are TRBV7-9 and TRBJ2-2; no clear D. The V end was cut by 5 bases, the J end by 6 bases, with 13 bases between. Germline V gene sequence: CDR1 SEHNR, CDR2 FQNEAQ (reference sequence). The CDR3 has 14 residues. The CDR3 nucleotides are TGTGCCAGCAGCCCCCTCTTAAGGGCCGGGGAGCTGTTTTTT. This translates into CASSPLLRAGELFF.

This clone was counted between two and nine times. CDR3 sequence: CSVEFVGRRGTEAFF. CDR3 bases: TGCAGCGTTGAATTCGTGGGGAGGAGGGGGACTGAAGCTTTCTTT. The chain has TRBV29-1 and TRBJ1-1; D might be TRBD1 (6 bases). In germline, CDR1 is SQVTM, CDR2 ANQGSEA. V shed 2 bases and J shed 5 bases, with 18 bases lying between them. The CDR3 consists of 15 residues.

The gene calls are TRBV5-1 and TRBJ2-3; TRBD1 matches 7 bases. V trimming: 3 bases; J trimming: 5 bases; junction bases outside the gene matches: 12. The CDR3 extends over 16 amino acids. Germline CDR1 is SGHRS and CDR2 is YFSETQ. DNA of the CDR3: TGCGCCAGCAGCTATTCAGACAGGGTCCGAGGAGATACGCAGTATTTT. It codes for CASSYSDRVRGDTQYF.

The sample holds a few counts of this clone. J is TRBJ1-5 and V is TRBV19; D is uncertain. Trimming left V 3 bases short and J 6 bases short, with 6 bases between. Germline lookup yields CDR1 LNHDA and CDR2 SQIVND (reference sequence). The CDR3 has 12 amino acids. As DNA, the CDR3 is TGTGCCAGTAGTATTCTTCGTCAGCCCCAGCATTTT. It codes for CASSILRQPQHF.